The entry below gives a single T cell receptor beta chain sequence along with its context. V was clipped by 2 bases and J by 3 bases, with 6 bases between them. Germline V gene data show CDR1 as SGDLS and CDR2 as YYNGEE. The CDR3 extends over 13 amino acids. In the original analysis: Researchers report that nucleated cell counts were estimated from reference gene primer amplification. Measured with immunoSEQ multiplex PCR; TCRdb has only the in-frame clones, and not every one. V and J calls and clone size follow that table, whereas D and trimming were derived from the DNA. The sample contains around 16,000 clones, about 91% of which appear only once. The data derive from a study of blood T cell repertoires in COVID-19. Study-level information: Italy, Spain and the United States were the sources of the convalescent and acute COVID-19 samples. Nucleic acid was either cDNA or gDNA, and it came from T cells, B-cell-depleted T cells, or PBMCs.

The sequence came from a human donor in a cohort sampled during active COVID-19. The V gene is TRBV9, the J gene TRBJ2-4; tentative D call: TRBD2 (6 bases). The sample comprised peripheral blood. The CDR3 reads CASSVDYKNIQYF. Here the CDR3 DNA reads TGTGCCAGCAGCGTGGACTACAAAAACATTCAGTACTTC.